This TCR beta chain is from a study of T cell clusters in autoimmune cytopenias. Study-wide background: Per sample, median TRB depth was approximately 47,000 reads, yielding a median roughly 2,000 distinct clonotypes.

The CDR3 totals 17 residues. CDR1 is LNHDA, CDR2 SQIVND, per germline (reference sequence). Multiplex touch-down PCR amplified TRB using TRB-A and TRB-B pools in one tube. TCRdb re-called the multiplex PCR reads and catalogs CDR3 proteins one per entry, DNA excluded. The sample's table shows 8,000 to 8,500 distinct CDR3 sequences. The study's findings and limits: Clustering suggested that physiological T cell clusters were missing in primary autoimmune cytopenia patients. The cluster-lack signature was not seen for secondary cytopenia versus chronic lymphocytic leukemia. TRB repertoire shifts in secondary cytopenia and chronic lymphocytic leukemia mostly reflected lymphoma, not autoimmunity.

TRB amplification used 250 ng of peripheral blood genomic DNA. About this clonotype: The antigen is unknown.

This sequence was found in a human donor with an autoimmune cytopenia or autoimmune hepatitis (not recorded which). The sample consisted of peripheral blood. The V gene is TRBV19, the J gene TRBJ2-6; TCRdb's assignment of TRBD1 cannot be checked, as there is no DNA. Here the CDR3 reads CASSTIGTARAANVLTF.